The T cell receptor (beta chain) described here comes from a study of CD8+CD57+ T cells in acquired aplastic anemia. Genomic DNA constituted the template upon which TCR beta VDJ and CDR3 profiling was performed. MiXCR, run by TCRdb on the reads, gives a single entry per CDR3 protein. The repertoire holds about 210,000 distinct CDR3 sequences, with roughly 55% as singletons. The sequencing input was sorted CD4+, CD8+, or CD8+CD57+ T cells (not recorded which) from PBMCs. The origin of this receptor is a human donor in good health.

The CDR3, as DNA: TGTGCCAGCATCGATCAGGGCGGGGGGGGCGCTAGCTCCTACAATGAGCAGTTCTTC. This gives the protein CASIDQGGGGASSYNEQFF. The rearrangement joins TRBV7-9 to TRBJ2-1; TRBD2 matches at 9 bases. J gave up 0 bases and V 7 bases, and 16 bases lay outside the gene matches. This CDR3 comprises 19 residues. CDR1 is SEHNR and CDR2 is FQNEAQ in the germline V gene (reference sequence).